The 5 T cell receptor beta chains given below trace back to one sample, sequenced in a study of blood T cells in healthy people across ages. Through a sample-barcoded 5' primer and a J-beta primer mix, a second PCR was run for roughly 6 to 12 cycles. TCRdb reprocessed the 5' RACE reads via MiXCR and lists one record per CDR3 protein. Counted here are fewer than 2,000,000 distinct CDR3 sequences, about two fifths occurring once; the ten biggest clones make up roughly 24%. Sequenced: blood. All receptors come from a human donor in good health.

The chain combines TRBV7-8 with TRBJ2-2; D not certain. Trimming cost V 7 bases and J 5 bases, with 2 bases left between them. This CDR3 comprises 10 residues. Germline V gene data show CDR1 as SGHVS and CDR2 as FQNEAQ. CDR3 loop: CASKTGELFF. The CDR3 nucleotides read TGTGCCAGCAAGACCGGGGAGCTGTTTTTT.

The gene calls are TRBV15 and TRBJ1-2; D may be TRBD1 (6 bases). Germline V gene data show CDR1 as LNHNV and CDR2 as YYDKDF (reference sequence). The CDR3 has 15 residues. Trimming cost V 4 bases and J 2 bases, with 14 bases left between them. CDR3 bases: TGTGCCACCAGCACCTTGACGACAGGAAACTATGGCTACACCTTC. Amino acid sequence: CATSTLTTGNYGYTF.

The chain joins TRBV7-3 to TRBJ2-2; 8 positions match TRBD2. The CDR3 consists of 15 residues. The V gene's germline CDR1 is SGHTA and CDR2 FQGTGA. V lost 4 bases to trimming and J lost 3 bases; unmatched junction nucleotides: 4. In nucleotides, the CDR3 is TGTGCCAGCAGCTCTAGCGGGTCGTACACCGGGGAGCTGTTTTTT. It is translated as CASSSSGSYTGELFF.

This clonotype was seen a handful of times. The chain carries TRBV3-1 and TRBJ2-2, with D unclear. The CDR3 spans 13 residues. Germline V lookup: CDR1 LGHDT, CDR2 YNNKEL (reference sequence). Trimming cost V 6 bases and J 8 bases, with 13 bases left between them. CDR3 sequence reads: CASRHNSRGELFF. The DNA for the CDR3 is TGTGCCAGCAGGCACAATTCTCGAGGGGAGCTGTTTTTT.

This clonotype appeared many times. The chain joins TRBV18 to TRBJ2-7; D is ambiguous. Germline CDR1 is KGHSH and CDR2 is LQKENI. The CDR3 totals 12 residues. The CDR3 sequence: CASSPDGYEQYF. In DNA, the CDR3 is TGTGCTAGCAGCCCGGACGGCTACGAGCAGTACTTC.